Sequencing of this T cell receptor (beta chain) was carried out in a study of CD8+ T cells in alopecia areata. The overall study: Each day, treated patients took oral tofacitinib twice, at 5 to 10 mg per dose. Findings and limits, study-wide: Just one nonresponder means the tie between baseline CD8+ expansion and response stays uncertain.

On this clone: Its antigen is as yet unknown.

Trimming removed 4 bases at V and 1 base at J, with 12 bases between. The CDR3 has 14 amino acids. From germline, CDR1 is SGHRS and CDR2 YFSETQ. Extracted RNA was reverse transcribed into cDNA, the sequencing template. Sequenced by immunoSEQ multiplex PCR; TCRdb stores in-frame clones only, minus some. The data hold 150,000 to 250,000 clones, with roughly 64% observed a single time. This sample's treatment: oral pan-JAK inhibitor, 5-10 mg twice daily. Lesional scalp punch biopsies and peripheral blood came from alopecia areata patients. The chain carries TRBV5-1 and TRBJ2-7; possible D gene TRBD1, 6 bases. The receptor was isolated from a human donor with alopecia areata. The material was CD4+ T cells sorted from blood, obtained at week 24, from a patient treated with tofacitinib. The CDR3 protein is CASSAQGISYEQYF. CDR3 bases: TGCGCCAGCAGCGCACAGGGAATTTCCTACGAGCAGTACTTC.